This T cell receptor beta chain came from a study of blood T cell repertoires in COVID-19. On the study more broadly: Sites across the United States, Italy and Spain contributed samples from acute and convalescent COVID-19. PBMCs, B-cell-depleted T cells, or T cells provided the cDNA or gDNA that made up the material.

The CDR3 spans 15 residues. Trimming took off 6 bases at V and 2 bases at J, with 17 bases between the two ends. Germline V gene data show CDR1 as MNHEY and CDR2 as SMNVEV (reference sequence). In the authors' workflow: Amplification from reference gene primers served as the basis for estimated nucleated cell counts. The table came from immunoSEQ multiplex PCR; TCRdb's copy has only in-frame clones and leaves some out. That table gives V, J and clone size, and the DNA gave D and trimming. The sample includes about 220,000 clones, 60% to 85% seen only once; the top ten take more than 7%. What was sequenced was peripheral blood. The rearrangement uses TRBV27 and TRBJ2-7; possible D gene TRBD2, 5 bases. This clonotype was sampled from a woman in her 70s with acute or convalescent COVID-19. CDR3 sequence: CASSKLGGPTYEQYF. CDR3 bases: TGTGCCAGCAGCAAATTAGGCGGGCCCACCTACGAGCAGTACTTC.